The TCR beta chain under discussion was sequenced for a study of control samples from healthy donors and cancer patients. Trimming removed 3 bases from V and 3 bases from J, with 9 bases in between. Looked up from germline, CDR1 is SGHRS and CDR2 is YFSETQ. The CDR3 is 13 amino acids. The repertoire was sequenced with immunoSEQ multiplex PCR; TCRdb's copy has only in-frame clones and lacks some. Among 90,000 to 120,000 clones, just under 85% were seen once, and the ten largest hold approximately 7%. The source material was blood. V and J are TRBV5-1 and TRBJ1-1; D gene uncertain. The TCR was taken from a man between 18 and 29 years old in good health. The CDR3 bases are TGCGCCAGCAGCTCGACGCCGGACACTGAAGCTTTCTTT. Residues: CASSSTPDTEAFF.